This T cell receptor (beta chain) was recorded in a study of shared T cell receptors in the human thymus. The protocol was immunoSEQ multiplex PCR, while the TCRdb copy is restricted to in-frame clones and leaves out a portion. The sample lists hundreds of thousands of clones; around 87% were seen once. The trim removed 6 bases at V and 8 bases at J, leaving 16 bases unmatched. Germline values: CDR1 MDHEN, CDR2 SYDVKM. The CDR3 covers 17 residues. The same sample was also used in a study of human thymus T cells. From that second work: Resections from corrective heart surgery provided thymus tissue. Thymic and blood repertoires showed apparently biased V and J gene usage. Related work showed strongly overlapping thymic repertoires across unrelated individuals.

This sequence joins TRBV28 and TRBJ2-1; 10 bases are shared with TRBD2. Sequencing was done on a sample of thymocytes. The clonotype comes from a boy younger than two with a congenital heart defect. The CDR3 spells CASSPPSASGSHYEQFF. The DNA for the CDR3 is TGTGCCAGCAGCCCCCCGTCGGCTAGCGGGAGTCATTATGAGCAGTTCTTC.